This T cell receptor beta chain was recovered during a study of shared clonotypes between healthy human individuals. Concerning this clone: At the DNA level, this CDR3 is encoded by other sequences in the same sample as well.

Researchers divided each subset's genomic DNA evenly across several immunoSEQ plates. TCRdb's table, derived via immunoSEQ multiplex PCR, lists solely in-frame clones and lacks some. This repertoire shows around 480,000 clones, nearly 80% found once; its top ten account for approximately 12%. Germline CDR1 is MDHEN and CDR2 is SYDVKM. Trimming removed 3 bases at V and 1 base at J, with 10 bases between. CDR3 length: 14 amino acids. Sequences were obtained from PBMCs. The receptor was isolated from a woman in her thirties or forties in good health. Some clones in this sample may be carry-over from other donors' samples. This chain joins TRBV28 and TRBJ2-7; TRBD1 is a possible D gene (5 bases). CDR3: CASSLGQGSYEQYF. As DNA, the CDR3 is TGTGCCAGCAGTTTGGGTCAGGGATCCTACGAGCAGTACTTC.